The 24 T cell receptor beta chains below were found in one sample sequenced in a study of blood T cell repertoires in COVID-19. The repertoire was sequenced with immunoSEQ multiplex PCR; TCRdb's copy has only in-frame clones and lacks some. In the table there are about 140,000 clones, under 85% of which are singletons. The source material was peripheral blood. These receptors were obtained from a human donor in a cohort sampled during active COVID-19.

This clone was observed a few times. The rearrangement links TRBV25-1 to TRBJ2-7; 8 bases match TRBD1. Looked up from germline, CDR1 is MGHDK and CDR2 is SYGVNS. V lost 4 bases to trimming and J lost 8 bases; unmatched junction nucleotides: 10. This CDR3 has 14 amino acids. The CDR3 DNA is TGTGCCAGCAGTGGTGAATATACAGGGGGACAGCAGTACTTC. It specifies CASSGEYTGGQQYF.

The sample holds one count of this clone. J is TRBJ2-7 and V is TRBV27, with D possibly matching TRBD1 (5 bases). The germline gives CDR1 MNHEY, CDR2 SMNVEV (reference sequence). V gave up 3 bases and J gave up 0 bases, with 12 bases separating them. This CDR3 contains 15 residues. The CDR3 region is CASSLAQGYSYEQYF. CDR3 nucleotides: TGTGCCAGCAGTTTGGCTCAGGGCTACTCCTACGAGCAGTACTTC.

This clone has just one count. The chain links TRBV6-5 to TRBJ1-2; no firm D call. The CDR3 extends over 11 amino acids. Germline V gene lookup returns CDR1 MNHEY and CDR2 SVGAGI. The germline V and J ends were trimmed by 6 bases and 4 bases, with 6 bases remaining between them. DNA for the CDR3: TGTGCCAGCAGGGGCCCCTATGGCTACACCTTC. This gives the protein CASRGPYGYTF.

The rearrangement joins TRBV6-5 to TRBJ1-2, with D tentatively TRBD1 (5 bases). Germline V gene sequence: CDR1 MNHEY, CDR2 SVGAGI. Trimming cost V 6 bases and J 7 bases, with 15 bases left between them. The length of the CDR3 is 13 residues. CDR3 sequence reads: CASSQRRGRGYTF. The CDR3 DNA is TGTGCCAGCAGCCAACGGAGGGGCCGTGGCTACACCTTC.

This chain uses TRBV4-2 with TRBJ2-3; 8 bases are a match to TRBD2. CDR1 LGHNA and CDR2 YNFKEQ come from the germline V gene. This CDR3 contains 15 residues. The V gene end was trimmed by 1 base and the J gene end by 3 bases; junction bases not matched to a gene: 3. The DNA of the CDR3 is TGTGCCAGCAGCCAAGCGGGGGGGCCGACAGATACGCAGTATTTT. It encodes CASSQAGGPTDTQYF.

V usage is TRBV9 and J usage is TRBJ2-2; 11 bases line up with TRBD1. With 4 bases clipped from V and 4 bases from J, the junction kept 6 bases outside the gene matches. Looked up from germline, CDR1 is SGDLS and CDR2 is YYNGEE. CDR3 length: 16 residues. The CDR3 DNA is TGTGCCAGCAGCCGGGACAGGGGGGTTGGCACCGGGGAGCTGTTTTTT. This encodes CASSRDRGVGTGELFF.

Written as DNA, the CDR3 is TGCAGCGTTTCGACTGCGCAAGAGACCCAGTACTTC. It codes for CSVSTAQETQYF. This chain links TRBV29-1 with TRBJ2-5; D uncertain. This CDR3 contains 12 residues. The germline V gene has CDR1 SQVTM and CDR2 ANQGSEA. Between the trimmed V and J ends, which lost 5 bases and 2 bases, there was a span of 9 bases.

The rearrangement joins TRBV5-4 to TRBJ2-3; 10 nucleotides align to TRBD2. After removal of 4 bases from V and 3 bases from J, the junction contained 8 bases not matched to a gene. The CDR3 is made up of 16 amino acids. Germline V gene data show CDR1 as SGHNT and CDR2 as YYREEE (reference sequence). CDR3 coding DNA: TGTGCCAGCAGCCGGAGGACTAGCGGTATAACAGATACGCAGTATTTT. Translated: CASSRRTSGITDTQYF.

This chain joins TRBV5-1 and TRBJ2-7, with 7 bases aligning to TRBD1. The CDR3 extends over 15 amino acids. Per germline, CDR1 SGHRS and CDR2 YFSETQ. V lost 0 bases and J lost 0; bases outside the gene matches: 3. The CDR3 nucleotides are TGCGCCAGCAGCTTGGAGGGGGCGATCTCCTACGAGCAGTACTTC. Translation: CASSLEGAISYEQYF.

In nucleotides, the CDR3 is TGTGCCACCATCGAGGGCGGAACATCTCATAAAAACATTCAGTACTTC. Translated: CATIEGGTSHKNIQYF. The genes are TRBV15 and TRBJ2-4, with a weak D call TRBD2 (5 bases). Germline assignment: CDR1 LNHNV and CDR2 YYDKDF (reference sequence). The length of the CDR3 is 16 residues. V was trimmed by 7 bases and J by 4 bases, leaving 20 bases between them.

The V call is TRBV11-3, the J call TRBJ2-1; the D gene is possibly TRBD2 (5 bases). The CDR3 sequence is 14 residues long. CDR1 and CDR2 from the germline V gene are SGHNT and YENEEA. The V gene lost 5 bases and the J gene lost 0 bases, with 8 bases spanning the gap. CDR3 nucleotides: TGTGCCAGCAGCGCTGGGAGCTCCTACAATGAGCAGTTCTTC. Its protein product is CASSAGSSYNEQFF.

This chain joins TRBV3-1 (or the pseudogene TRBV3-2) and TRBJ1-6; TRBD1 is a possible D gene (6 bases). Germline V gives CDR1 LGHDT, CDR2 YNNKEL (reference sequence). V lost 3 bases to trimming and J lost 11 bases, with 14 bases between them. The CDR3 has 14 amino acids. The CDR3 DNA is TGTGCCAGCAGCCACAGCGGGGGCCGGGCACCCCTCCACTTT. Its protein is CASSHSGGRAPLHF.

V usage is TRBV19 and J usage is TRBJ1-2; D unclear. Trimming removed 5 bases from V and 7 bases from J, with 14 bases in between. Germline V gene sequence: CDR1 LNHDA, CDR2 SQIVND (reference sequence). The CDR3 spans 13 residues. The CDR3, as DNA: TGTGCCAGTAGTGGGGAGGCGCGGGCTGGCTACACCTTC. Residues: CASSGEARAGYTF.

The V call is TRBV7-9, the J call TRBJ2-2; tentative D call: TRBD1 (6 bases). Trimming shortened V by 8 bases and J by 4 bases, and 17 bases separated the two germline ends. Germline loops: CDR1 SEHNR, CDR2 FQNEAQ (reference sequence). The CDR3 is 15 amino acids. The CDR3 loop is CASSKPQGFTGELFF. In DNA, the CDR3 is TGTGCCAGCTCAAAACCACAGGGATTCACCGGGGAGCTGTTTTTT. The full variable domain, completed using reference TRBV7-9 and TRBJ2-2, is DTGVSQNPRHKITKRGQNVTFRCDPISEHNRLYWYRQTLGQGPEFLTYFQNEAQLEKSRLLSDRFSAERPKGSFSTLEIQRTEQGDSAMYLCASSKPQGFTGELFFGEGSRLTVL.

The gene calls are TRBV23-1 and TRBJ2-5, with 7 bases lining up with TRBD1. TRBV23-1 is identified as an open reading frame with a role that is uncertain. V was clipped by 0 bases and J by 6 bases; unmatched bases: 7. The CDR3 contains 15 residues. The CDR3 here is CASSQSKGGVKTQYF. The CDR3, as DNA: TGCGCCAGCAGTCAATCGAAAGGGGGCGTAAAGACCCAGTACTTC.

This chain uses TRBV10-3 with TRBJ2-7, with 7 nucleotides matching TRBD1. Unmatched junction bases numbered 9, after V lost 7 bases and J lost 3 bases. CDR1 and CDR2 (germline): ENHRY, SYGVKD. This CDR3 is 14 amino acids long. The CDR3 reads CAITDTGQNYEQYF. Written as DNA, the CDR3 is TGTGCCATCACAGATACGGGACAGAACTACGAGCAGTACTTC.

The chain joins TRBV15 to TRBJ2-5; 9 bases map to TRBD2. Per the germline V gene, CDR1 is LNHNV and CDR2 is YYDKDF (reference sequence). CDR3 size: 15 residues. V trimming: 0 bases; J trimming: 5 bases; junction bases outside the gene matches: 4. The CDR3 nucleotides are TGTGCCACCAGCAGAGATGCGGGGGGGTCGGAGACCCAGTACTTC. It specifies CATSRDAGGSETQYF.

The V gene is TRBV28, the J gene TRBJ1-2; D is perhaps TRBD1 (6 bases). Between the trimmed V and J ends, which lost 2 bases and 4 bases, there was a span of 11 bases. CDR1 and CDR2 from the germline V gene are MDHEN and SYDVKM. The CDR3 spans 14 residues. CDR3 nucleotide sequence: TGTGCCAGCAGTTTACAACAACAGGGCTATGGCTACACCTTC. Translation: CASSLQQQGYGYTF.

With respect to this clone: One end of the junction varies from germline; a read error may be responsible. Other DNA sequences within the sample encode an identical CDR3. The CDR3 coding sequence is TGTGCCAGCAGCCAGGCGGTCACCGGGGAACTGTTTTTT. Protein: CASSQAVTGELFF. The chain carries TRBV14 and TRBJ2-2, with a tentative D call TRBD2 (5 bases). CDR3 length equals 13 residues. Per germline, CDR1 SGHDN and CDR2 FVKESK.

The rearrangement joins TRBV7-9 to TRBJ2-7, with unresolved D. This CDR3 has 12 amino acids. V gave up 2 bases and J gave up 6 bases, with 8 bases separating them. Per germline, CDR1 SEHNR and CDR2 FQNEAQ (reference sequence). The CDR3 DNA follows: TGTGCCAGCAGCTTACCAGTTGGCGAGCAGTACTTC. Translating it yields CASSLPVGEQYF.

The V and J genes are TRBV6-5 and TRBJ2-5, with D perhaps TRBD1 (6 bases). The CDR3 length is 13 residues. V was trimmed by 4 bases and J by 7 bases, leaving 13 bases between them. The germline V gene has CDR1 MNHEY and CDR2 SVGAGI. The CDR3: CASSSDRIGTQYF. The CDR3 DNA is TGTGCCAGCAGTTCGGACAGAATAGGGACCCAGTACTTC.

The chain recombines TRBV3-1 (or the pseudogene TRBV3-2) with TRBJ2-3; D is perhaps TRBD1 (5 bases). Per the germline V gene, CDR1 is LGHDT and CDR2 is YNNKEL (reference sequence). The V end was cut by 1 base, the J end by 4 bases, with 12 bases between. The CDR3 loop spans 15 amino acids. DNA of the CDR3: TGTGCCAGCAGCCAAGCAAGGCAGGGTGCAGATACGCAGTATTTT. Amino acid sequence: CASSQARQGADTQYF.

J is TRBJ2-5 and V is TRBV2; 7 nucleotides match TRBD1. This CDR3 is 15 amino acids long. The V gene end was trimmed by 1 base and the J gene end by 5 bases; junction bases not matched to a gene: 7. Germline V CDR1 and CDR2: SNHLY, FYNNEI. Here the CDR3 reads CASSEDLGGAETQYF. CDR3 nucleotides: TGTGCCAGCAGTGAAGATTTAGGGGGCGCGGAGACCCAGTACTTC.

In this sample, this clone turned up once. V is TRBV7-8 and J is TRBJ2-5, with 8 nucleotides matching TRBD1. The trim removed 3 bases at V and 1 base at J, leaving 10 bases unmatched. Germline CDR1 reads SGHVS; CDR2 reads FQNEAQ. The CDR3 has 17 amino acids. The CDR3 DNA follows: TGTGCCAGCAGCTTGCTAACCAGGGGGCTGAGCCAAGAGACCCAGTACTTC. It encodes CASSLLTRGLSQETQYF.